The text below deals with one T cell receptor beta chain. Its antigen is as yet unknown. The CDR3 is cut off 3 residues early in the read; its end comes from the germline J gene. Genomic DNA, averaging roughly 1,200 ng per sample, yielded TCR beta CDR3 via immunoSEQ. The repertoire was sequenced with immunoSEQ multiplex PCR; TCRdb's copy has only in-frame clones and lacks some. The sample's table shows more than 20,000 clones. This entry is derived from a study of T cells in women clearing cervical HPV infection. Broader study findings: Richness differences could reflect unmeasured T-cell content per sample.

Germline CDR1 is MNHEY and CDR2 is SMNVEV (reference sequence). CDR3 length: 16 amino acids. Trimming took off 2 bases at V and 4 bases at J, with 12 bases between the two ends. The sequenced sample was blood buffy coat. This rearrangement joins TRBV27 to TRBJ1-6; weak D call: TRBD1 (6 bases). This clonotype was obtained from a woman aged 18 to 75 with a cervical HPV16 infection that either progressed to CIN3+ or cleared (not recorded which). The CDR3 reads CASSLGGGLYNSPLHF. The CDR3 bases that were read are TGTGCCAGCAGTTTAGGGGGGGGCCTTTATAATTCACCC.